The T cell receptor beta chain described here comes from a study of cytomegalovirus exposure and HLA in healthy donors. The PCR ran on 60 Vbeta and 13 Jbeta primers. Repertoires were generated with immunoSEQ multiplex PCR, while TCRdb's copy carries only in-frame clones and drops some. The sample has around 72,000 clones; over 50% are singletons. Germline-derived CDR1 and CDR2 are LNHNV and YYDKDF (reference sequence). Trimming stripped 0 bases from V and 5 bases from J, with 16 bases between. This CDR3 spans 16 amino acids. The study's findings and limits: A later analysis found TCR association rates differed by HLA locus, highest for DRB1 and lowest for HLA-C. Researchers had no immune exposure information except CMV serostatus available.

This clone has a handful of counts. Its target is not known. The chain joins TRBV15 to TRBJ1-1; D not certain. The material sequenced was PBMCs. This receptor was taken from a man between 35 and 55 years old in good health and CMV-seropositive. The CDR3 nucleotides are TGTGCCACCAGCAGAGATCGGGAGGTGAGAGGGACTGAAGCTTTCTTT. This sequence encodes CATSRDREVRGTEAFF.